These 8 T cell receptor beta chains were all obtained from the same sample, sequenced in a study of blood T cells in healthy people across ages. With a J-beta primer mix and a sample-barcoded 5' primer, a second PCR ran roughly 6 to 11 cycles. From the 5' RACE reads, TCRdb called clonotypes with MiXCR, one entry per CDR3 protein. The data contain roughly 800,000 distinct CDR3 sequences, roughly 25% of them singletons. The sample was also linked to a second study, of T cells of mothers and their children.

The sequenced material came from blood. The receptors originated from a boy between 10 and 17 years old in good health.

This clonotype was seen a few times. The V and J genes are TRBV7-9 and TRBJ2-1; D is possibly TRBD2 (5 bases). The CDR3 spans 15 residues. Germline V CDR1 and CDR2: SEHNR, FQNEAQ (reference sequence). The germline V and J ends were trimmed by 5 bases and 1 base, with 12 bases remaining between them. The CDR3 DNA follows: TGTGCCAGCAGCCCCGGGGAATGGTCCTACAATGAGCAGTTCTTC. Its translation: CASSPGEWSYNEQFF.

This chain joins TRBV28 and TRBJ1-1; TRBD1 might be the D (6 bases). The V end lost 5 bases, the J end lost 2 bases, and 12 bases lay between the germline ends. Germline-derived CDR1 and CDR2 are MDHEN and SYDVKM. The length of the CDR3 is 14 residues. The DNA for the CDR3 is TGTGCCAGCAGTCTGCGGGACACAAACACTGAAGCTTTCTTT. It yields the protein CASSLRDTNTEAFF.

The CDR3 is CASSLGPGGDEKLFF. CDR3 DNA: TGTGCCAGCAGCTTAGGTCCAGGGGGGGATGAAAAACTGTTTTTT. The V and J genes are TRBV7-2 and TRBJ1-4; 7 nucleotides line up with TRBD1. The CDR3 has 15 residues. The germline V gene has CDR1 SGHTA and CDR2 FQGNSA. V shed 1 base and J 6 bases; nucleotides not matched to a gene: 5.

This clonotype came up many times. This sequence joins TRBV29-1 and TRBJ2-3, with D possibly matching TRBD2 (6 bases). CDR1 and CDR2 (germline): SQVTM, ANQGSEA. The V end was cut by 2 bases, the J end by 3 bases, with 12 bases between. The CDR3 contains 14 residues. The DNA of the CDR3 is TGCAGCGTTGAATCCCGGGAGAGAACAGATACGCAGTATTTT. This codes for CSVESRERTDTQYF.

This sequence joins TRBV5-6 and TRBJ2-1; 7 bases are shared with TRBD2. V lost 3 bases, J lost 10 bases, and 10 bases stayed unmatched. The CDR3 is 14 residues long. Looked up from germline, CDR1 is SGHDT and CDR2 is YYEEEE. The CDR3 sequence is CASSSRAGEGEQFF. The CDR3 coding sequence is TGTGCCAGCAGCTCCCGGGCGGGGGAGGGGGAGCAGTTCTTC.

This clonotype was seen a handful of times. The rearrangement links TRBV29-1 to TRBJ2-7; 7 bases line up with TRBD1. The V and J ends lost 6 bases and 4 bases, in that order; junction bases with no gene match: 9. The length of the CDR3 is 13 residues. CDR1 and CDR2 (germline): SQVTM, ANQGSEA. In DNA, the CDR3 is TGCAGCGTCCAAGGGACAGTAACTTACGAGCAGTACTTC. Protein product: CSVQGTVTYEQYF.

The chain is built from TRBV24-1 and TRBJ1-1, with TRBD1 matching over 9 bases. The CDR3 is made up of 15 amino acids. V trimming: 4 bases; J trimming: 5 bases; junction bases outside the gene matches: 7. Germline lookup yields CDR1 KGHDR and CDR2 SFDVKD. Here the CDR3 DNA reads TGTGCCACCAGTGAGACTGGGACAGGGAGGACTGAAGCTTTCTTT. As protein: CATSETGTGRTEAFF.

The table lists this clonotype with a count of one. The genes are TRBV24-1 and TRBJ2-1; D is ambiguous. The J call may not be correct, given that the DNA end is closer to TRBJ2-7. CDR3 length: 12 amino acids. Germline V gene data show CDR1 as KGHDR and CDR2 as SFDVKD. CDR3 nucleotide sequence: TGTGCCACCAGTGGGATGCTCGGCGAGCAGTACTTC. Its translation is CATSGMLGEQYF.